Below, one T cell receptor beta chain is given with its context. Its binding antigen is unknown. The record has no base qualities; no much larger clone is one base away. The data are from a study of technical replicates of blood from a few donors (dated by TCRdb to about 2017). Libraries came from the immunoSEQ multiplex PCR assay. TCRdb provides this immuneACCESS table in a form limited to in-frame rearrangements. Some clones are lacking; in checked studies, under half of them reflect an unresolved V gene, and why the rest are absent is not known. The sample table shows tens of thousands of clones, and around 94% are seen once. The ten largest clones capture under 0.4% of the sample. As encoded in the germline V gene, CDR1 is SGHAT while CDR2 is FQNNGV. The CDR3 sequence holds 12 residues, the cysteine and phenylalanine included. Left in the record is the CDR3 DNA by itself, 36 bases read in frame from the first base. Trimming accounts for 6 bases at V and 7 bases at J, while the number of junction bases matched to no gene is 3.

The specimen sequenced was T cells isolated from PBMCs. This clonotype was sampled from a human donor in good health. Rearrangement joined TRBV11-2 to TRBJ2-1, with 7 bases aligning to TRBD1. The CDR3 amino acid sequence is: CASSNRGNEQFF. The DNA is TGTGCCAGCAGTAACAGGGGTAATGAGCAGTTCTTC.